This T cell receptor (beta chain) was captured by sequencing in a study of T cells in Graves' hyperthyroidism and ophthalmopathy. RNA transcripts yielded amplified TCR beta CDR3 regions. An initial round of RT-PCR targeting the TCR CDR3 relied on the HTBI primer set. TCRdb processed the multiplex PCR reads anew with MiXCR; each CDR3 protein has one entry. The sample shows under 700,000 distinct CDR3 sequences, 40% to 55% of them seen only once. Diagnoses used clinical symptoms, serum thyroxine and TRAb, thyroid ultrasound and orbital computed tomography. The CDR3 spans 14 residues. Germline CDR1 SGHTA, CDR2 FQGNSA. Trimming shortened V by 7 bases and J by 0 bases, and 12 bases separated the two germline ends.

The receptor was isolated from a young woman with Graves' hyperthyroidism. Material: peripheral blood or thyroid tissue (not recorded which). This chain connects TRBV7-2 to TRBJ1-1; TRBD1 might be the D (5 bases). DNA of the CDR3: TGTGCCAGCACCCCGACAGAGATGAACACTGAAGCTTTCTTT. The encoded protein is CASTPTEMNTEAFF.